This T cell receptor beta chain originates from a study of blood T cells in healthy people across ages. Findings of the study overall: A greater number of naive CD4+ cells and higher diversity distinguished long-lived donors from aged donors.

Isolating PBMCs gave at least 6 million of these cells per sample. With respect to this clonotype: What it recognizes is unknown.

Germline trimming cut 0 bases from V and 6 bases from J; bases unmatched to any gene: 9. The CDR3 consists of 16 residues. Germline CDR1 and CDR2: SGHTA and FQGNSA. Primers used in a second PCR of roughly 6 to 11 cycles were a sample-barcoded 5' primer and a J-beta primer mix. TCRdb used MiXCR to reprocess the 5' RACE reads, holding one entry per CDR3 protein. The sample has hundreds of thousands of distinct CDR3 sequences, roughly 40% seen once. The sequence came from a man younger than 30 in good health. The specimen sequenced was blood. This rearrangement joins TRBV7-2 to TRBJ2-3; 7 bases align to TRBD1. The CDR3 nucleotides read TGTGCCAGCAGCTTAGCCCCGACAGGGCGGGCGGATACGCAGTATTTT. It translates to CASSLAPTGRADTQYF.